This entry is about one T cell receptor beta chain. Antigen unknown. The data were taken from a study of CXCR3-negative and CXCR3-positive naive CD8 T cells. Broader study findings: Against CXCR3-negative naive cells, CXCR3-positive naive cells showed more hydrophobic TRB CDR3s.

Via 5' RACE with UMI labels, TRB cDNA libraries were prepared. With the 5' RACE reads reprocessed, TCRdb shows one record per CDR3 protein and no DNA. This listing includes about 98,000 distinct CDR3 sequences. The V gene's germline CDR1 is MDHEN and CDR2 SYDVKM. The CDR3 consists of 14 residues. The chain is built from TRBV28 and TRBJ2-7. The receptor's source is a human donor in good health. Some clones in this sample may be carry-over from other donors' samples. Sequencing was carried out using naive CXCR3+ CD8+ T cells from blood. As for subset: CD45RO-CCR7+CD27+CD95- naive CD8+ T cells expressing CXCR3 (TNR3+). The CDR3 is CASKMTGASHEQYF.